This T cell receptor beta chain is drawn from a study of shared clonotypes between healthy human individuals. Findings and caveats of the study: Generation probability values for non-shared clonotypes were lower than those for clonotypes shared by all four donors.

The method was immunoSEQ multiplex PCR; TCRdb's version includes in-frame clones alone and lacks a portion of them. The sample consists of 1.6 million or so clones, 96% of them appearing once. Only Caucasian adults living in Nashville, Tennessee served as donors. Germline lookup yields CDR1 MNHNS and CDR2 SASEGT. V gave up 8 bases and J gave up 4 bases, with 14 bases separating them. This CDR3 is 13 amino acids long. About this clone: Its antigen is not known.

The sequencing input was naive CD4+ T cells sorted from blood. Subset noted: CD45RA+ positively selected. This TCR was sampled from a man aged 30 to 39 in good health. This chain connects TRBV6-1 to TRBJ1-1; D unclear. The chain's CDR3 is CASVVEGATEAFF. The CDR3, as DNA: TGTGCCAGCGTGGTTGAGGGCGCCACTGAAGCTTTCTTT.